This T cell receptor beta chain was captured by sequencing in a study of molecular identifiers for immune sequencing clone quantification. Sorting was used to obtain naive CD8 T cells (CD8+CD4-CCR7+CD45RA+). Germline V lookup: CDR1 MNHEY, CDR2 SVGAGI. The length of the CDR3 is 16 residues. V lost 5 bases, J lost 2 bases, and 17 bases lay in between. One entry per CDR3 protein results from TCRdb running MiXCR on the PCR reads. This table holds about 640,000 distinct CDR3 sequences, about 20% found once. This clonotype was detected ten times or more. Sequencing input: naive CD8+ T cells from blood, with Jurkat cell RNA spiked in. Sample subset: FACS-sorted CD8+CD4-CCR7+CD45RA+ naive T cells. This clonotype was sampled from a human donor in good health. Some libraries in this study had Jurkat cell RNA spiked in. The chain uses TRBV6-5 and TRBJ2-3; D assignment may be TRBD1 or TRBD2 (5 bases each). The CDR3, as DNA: TGTGCCAGCAGTCCCGGGGACGGAGCGTACACAGATACGCAGTATTTT. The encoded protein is CASSPGDGAYTDTQYF.